Listed here are 16 T cell receptor beta chains from one sample, sequenced in a study of response to subunit inactivated influenza vaccine listed by TCRdb under 2018. Receptor amplification or capture employed RT-PCR. Instrument used: Illumina HiSeq 2500. TCRdb reran the public reads through fastp at Q25 and MiXCR, keeping productive beta chains. Rows with a matching CDR3 protein are joined into one entry that keeps the most common DNA and genes. The sample table holds 550,000 to 600,000 distinct CDR3 sequences, of which approximately 12% were seen once. The ten largest clonotypes hold approximately 10% of the sample. Source: PBMCs from blood, taken on the day of vaccination. These receptors originate from a man in his fifties or sixties who received an inactivated influenza vaccine. Donor details come from another sample of the same person, matched by shared clones.

This chain uses TRBV9 with TRBJ2-2; TRBD2 matches at 10 bases. Germline V gives CDR1 SGDLS, CDR2 YYNGEE. CDR3 size: 16 residues. The ends lost 0 bases at V and 6 bases at J; junction bases unmatched: 5. DNA for the CDR3: TGTGCCAGCAGCGTAGGGCTAGCGGGAGCGGCCGGGGAGCTGTTTTTT. Its translation is CASSVGLAGAAGELFF. Combining the CDR3 with reference TRBV9 and TRBJ2-2 gives the whole variable domain DSGVTQTPKHLITATGQRVTLRCSPRSGDLSVYWYQQSLDQGLQFLIQYYNGEERAKGNILERFSAQQFPDLHSELNLSSLELGDSALYFCASSVGLAGAAGELFFGEGSRLTVL.

Turning to this clonotype: The CDR3 ends on some other residue instead of the conserved phenylalanine or tryptophan, so this is likely a read error. CDR3 DNA sequence: TGTGCCATCAGTGCAGGGCTAATCACAGATACGCAGTATTTA. Encoded protein: CAISAGLITDTQYL. V is TRBV10-3 and J is TRBJ2-3, with TRBD1 as a possible D gene (5 bases). There are 14 residues in the CDR3. Trimming shortened V by 4 bases and J by 2 bases, and 10 bases separated the two germline ends. Germline CDR1 and CDR2: ENHRY and SYGVKD.

J is TRBJ2-5 and V is TRBV5-6, with 7 bases aligning to TRBD1. With V trimmed by 2 bases and J by 5 bases, 6 bases remained unmatched. From germline, CDR1 is SGHDT and CDR2 YYEEEE. CDR3 length: 14 residues. The CDR3 sequence: CASSFPTGKETQYF. The CDR3 coding sequence is TGTGCCAGCAGCTTCCCGACAGGGAAGGAGACCCAGTACTTC.

This clonotype was counted between two and nine times. The chain recombines TRBV19 with TRBJ1-5, with D unresolved. The CDR3 runs to 12 residues. V lost 3 bases and J 7 bases, leaving 7 bases between the germline ends. CDR1 and CDR2 (germline): LNHDA, SQIVND (reference sequence). CDR3 bases: TGTGCCAGTAGTATGGGTCTACAGCCCCAGCATTTT. Residues: CASSMGLQPQHF.

This clonotype came up once. Relative to the germline gene, one junction end is altered; a read error may explain this. This CDR3 reads CASSSDRAGGPSDTKCF. The CDR3 region has the DNA TGTGCCAGCAGTTCCGATCGAGCGGGGGGGCCATCAGATACGAAGTGTTTT. The rearrangement joins TRBV6-5 to TRBJ2-3, with 10 bases fitting TRBD2. Germline values: CDR1 MNHEY, CDR2 SVGAGI. This CDR3 is built from 17 residues.

This clonotype was seen a few times. The rearrangement joins TRBV9 to TRBJ2-2; 8 nucleotides match TRBD2. V gave up 4 bases and J gave up 5 bases; unmatched junction bases: 10. CDR1 is SGDLS and CDR2 is YYNGEE in the germline V gene. This CDR3 contains 16 residues. The chain's CDR3 is CASSPLGGGLTGELFF. In DNA form, the CDR3 reads TGTGCCAGCAGCCCTCTCGGGGGGGGCCTTACCGGGGAGCTGTTTTTT.

This clonotype has a handful of counts. The chain is built from TRBV28 and TRBJ2-2, with D unresolved. Trimming took 3 bases from V and 6 from J, leaving 11 bases between them. CDR1 MDHEN and CDR2 SYDVKM come from the germline V gene. This CDR3 spans 14 amino acids. The DNA of the CDR3 is TGTGCCAGCAGTTTGGAAGGGCGGCCCGGGGAGCTGTTTTTT. It encodes CASSLEGRPGELFF.

This clonotype has just a few counts. The chain joins TRBV9 to TRBJ2-2; no clear D. Trimming pared 0 bases from V and 5 bases from J, leaving 14 bases between. CDR3 length: 16 residues. The germline V gene has CDR1 SGDLS and CDR2 YYNGEE. This chain's CDR3 is CASSVAPPGRTGELFF. CDR3 sequence (DNA): TGTGCCAGCAGCGTAGCTCCCCCTGGCCGAACCGGGGAGCTGTTTTTT.

This clonotype has a count of ten or more. This chain uses TRBV9 with TRBJ2-1; a possible D gene is TRBD2 (6 bases). Looked up from germline, CDR1 is SGDLS and CDR2 is YYNGEE. Trimming left V 4 bases short and J 0 bases short, with 11 bases between. The CDR3 has 15 amino acids. CDR3 coding DNA: TGTGCCAGCAGCCAGGACGGGAGCTCCTACAATGAGCAGTTCTTC. It encodes CASSQDGSSYNEQFF. Full variable domain (missing parts from reference TRBV9 and TRBJ2-1): DSGVTQTPKHLITATGQRVTLRCSPRSGDLSVYWYQQSLDQGLQFLIQYYNGEERAKGNILERFSAQQFPDLHSELNLSSLELGDSALYFCASSQDGSSYNEQFFGPGTRLTVL.

The chain joins TRBV10-3 to TRBJ2-3, with 12 bases fitting TRBD1. The CDR3 has 17 residues. Germline loops: CDR1 ENHRY, CDR2 SYGVKD. With V trimmed by 0 bases and J by 3 bases, 4 bases remained unmatched. The CDR3 loop reads CAISESGGQGATDTQYF. The DNA of the CDR3 is TGTGCCATCAGTGAGTCGGGGGGACAGGGGGCGACAGATACGCAGTATTTT.

This clonotype was counted only a few times. The chain recombines TRBV29-1 with TRBJ2-3; possibly TRBD2 for D (5 bases). The CDR3 loop spans 13 amino acids. V was shortened by 8 bases and J by 0 bases, with 12 bases between the two germline ends. The germline gives CDR1 SQVTM, CDR2 ANQGSEA. The CDR3 sequence is CSIRRGSTDTQYF. The CDR3 DNA reads TGCAGCATACGACGGGGAAGCACAGATACGCAGTATTTT.

This clonotype came up a few times. The rearrangement joins TRBV18 to TRBJ1-1, with a possible D match to TRBD1 (5 bases). The germline V gene encodes CDR1 KGHSH and CDR2 LQKENI. The V gene lost 0 bases and the J gene lost 4 bases, with 12 bases spanning the gap. CDR3 size: 15 residues. CDR3 DNA sequence: TGTGCCAGCTCACCACCGAGCAGGGTAGCCACTGAAGCTTTCTTT. Residues: CASSPPSRVATEAFF.

V usage is TRBV7-9 and J usage is TRBJ2-7; 9 nucleotides line up with TRBD1. Germline V gene lookup returns CDR1 SEHNR and CDR2 FQNEAQ (reference sequence). J lost 7 bases, V lost 5 bases, and 9 bases had no gene match. The CDR3 spans 14 residues. The CDR3 spells CASSPGTGSGEQYF. The CDR3 DNA reads as TGTGCCAGCAGCCCTGGGACAGGGTCGGGTGAGCAGTACTTC.

The chain carries TRBV15 and TRBJ2-2, with TRBD2 matching 8 bases. This CDR3 region has 16 residues. Germline V gene lookup returns CDR1 LNHNV and CDR2 YYDKDF (reference sequence). With V trimmed by 1 base and J by 2 bases, 3 bases remained unmatched. The CDR3 protein is CATSRGGRFNTGELFF. The CDR3 DNA reads TGTGCCACCAGCAGAGGCGGGAGGTTCAACACCGGGGAGCTGTTTTTT.

This clonotype has just a few counts. The chain joins TRBV12-3 or TRBV12-4 to TRBJ2-2; D might be TRBD1 (5 bases). Trimming stripped 2 bases from V and 5 bases from J, with 9 bases between. The CDR3 extends over 14 amino acids. CDR3 sequence (DNA): TGTGCCAGCAGTTTACAGGGCTGGACCGGGGAGCTGTTTTTT. It specifies CASSLQGWTGELFF.

This clonotype appeared a few times. CDR3 residues: CASSLAGSGTEQYF. The DNA of the CDR3 is TGTGCCAGCAGCTTAGCAGGTTCGGGGACAGAGCAGTACTTC. The chain links TRBV7-9 to TRBJ2-7; D is perhaps TRBD1 (6 bases). CDR3 length: 14 amino acids. Germline V gives CDR1 SEHNR, CDR2 FQNEAQ (reference sequence). V shed 0 bases and J shed 7 bases, with 13 bases lying between them.